The 19 T cell receptor beta chains below all came from one sample that was sequenced in a study of blood T cell repertoires in COVID-19. Here immunoSEQ multiplex PCR was the method, and the copy in TCRdb shows in-frame clones only, minus some. Of approximately 300,000 clones listed, roughly nine tenths are singletons. The sequenced sample was PBMCs or T cells enriched from blood (not recorded which). Receptors originate from a man aged 60 to 69 who had recovered from COVID-19.

The chain couples TRBV5-8 to TRBJ2-4, with a weak D call TRBD1 (6 bases). Trimming took off 4 bases at V and 2 bases at J, with 16 bases between the two ends. The CDR3 contains 16 residues. In germline, CDR1 is SGHTS, CDR2 YDEGEE. The CDR3 region is CASSPTGLNSKNIQYF. In DNA, the CDR3 is TGTGCCAGCAGCCCGACAGGATTAAATTCCAAAAACATTCAGTACTTC. The entire variable domain, with the rest obtained from reference TRBV5-8 and TRBJ2-4, is as follows: EAGVTQSPTHLIKTRGQQATLRCSPISGHTSVYWYQQALGLGLQFLLWYDEGEERNRGNFPPRFSGRQFPNYSSELNVNALELEDSALYLCASSPTGLNSKNIQYFGAGTRLSVL.

The chain combines TRBV11-2 with TRBJ1-6, with D perhaps matching TRBD1 (6 bases). The CDR3 spans 15 residues. Trimming took 3 bases from V and 10 from J, leaving 16 bases between them. The V gene's germline CDR1 is SGHAT and CDR2 FQNNGV. CDR3 sequence reads: CASSFGYRAGSPLHF. The CDR3 DNA sequence: TGTGCCAGCAGCTTCGGTTACAGGGCAGGCTCACCCCTCCACTTT.

The chain uses TRBV12-3 or TRBV12-4 and TRBJ2-2; no definite D call. Deletions cut 2 bases from V and 7 bases from J, with 5 bases between. The CDR3 is made up of 12 amino acids. In DNA form, the CDR3 reads TGTGCCAGCAGTTTAACAAGCGGGGAGCTGTTTTTT. It specifies CASSLTSGELFF.

The CDR3 nucleotides read TGTGCCAGCAGCTTAACGTTGGCAGAAGAGACCCAGTACTTC. This translates into CASSLTLAEETQYF. The chain recombines TRBV7-3 with TRBJ2-5; D is ambiguous. Trimming took off 0 bases at V and 3 bases at J, with 8 bases between the two ends. CDR3 length: 14 residues. CDR1 and CDR2 (germline): SGHTA, FQGTGA.

The rearrangement joins TRBV5-5 to TRBJ2-5; tentative D call: TRBD1 (6 bases). V was clipped by 2 bases and J by 1 base, with 9 bases between them. The CDR3 runs to 14 residues. Germline CDR1 reads SGHKS; CDR2 reads YYEKEE (reference sequence). CDR3 in amino acids: CASSFRQAQETQYF. CDR3 sequence (DNA): TGTGCCAGCAGCTTTAGACAGGCCCAAGAGACCCAGTACTTC.

V usage is TRBV6-2 or TRBV6-3 and J usage is TRBJ2-1; 7 bases align to TRBD2. The CDR3 spans 14 residues. J lost 4 bases, V lost 3 bases, and 3 bases had no gene match. CDR1 and CDR2 from the germline V gene are MNHEY and SVGEGT. In nucleotides, the CDR3 is TGTGCCAGCAGTTATACTAGCGAGTACAATGAGCAGTTCTTC. Translated, it gives CASSYTSEYNEQFF.

This chain connects TRBV2 to TRBJ1-6, with 8 bases lining up with TRBD1. Germline-derived CDR1 and CDR2 are SNHLY and FYNNEI. The CDR3 runs to 15 residues. V was clipped by 7 bases and J by 7 bases; unmatched bases: 9. Here the CDR3 DNA reads TGTGCCAGCACCTATCGGACAGGGAACAATTCACCCCTCCACTTT. Translating it yields CASTYRTGNNSPLHF.

V gene TRBV12-5 combines with J gene TRBJ1-5; a possible D gene is TRBD1 (6 bases). Germline V gene lookup returns CDR1 LGHNT and CDR2 FRNRAP. The CDR3 consists of 17 residues. The V end lost 0 bases, the J end lost 4 bases, and 16 bases lay between the germline ends. The CDR3 DNA follows: TGTGCTAGTGGTTTGGTACTAGACAGGAGAAGGAATCAGCCCCAGCATTTT. Its protein product is CASGLVLDRRRNQPQHF.

The chain is built from TRBV18 and TRBJ1-3; 7 nucleotides align to TRBD1. Germline values: CDR1 KGHSH, CDR2 LQKENI. Trimming at V came to 4 bases and at J to 4 bases, leaving 7 bases not matched to a gene. The CDR3 is 15 amino acids. CDR3 loop: CASSRGQSRGNTIYF. CDR3 bases: TGTGCCAGCTCACGGGGACAGTCGAGGGGAAACACCATATATTTT.

This clone has only one observation. The genes are TRBV3-1 (or the pseudogene TRBV3-2) and TRBJ1-3; 11 nucleotides agree with TRBD1. This CDR3 has 14 residues. Looked up from germline, CDR1 is LGHDT and CDR2 is YNNKEL (reference sequence). Losses at the gene ends were 2 bases for V and 8 bases for J; bases not matched to a gene: 2. The CDR3 sequence: CASSQLGQGDTIYF. In DNA, the CDR3 is TGTGCCAGCAGCCAATTGGGACAGGGGGACACCATATATTTT.

The V gene is TRBV9, the J gene TRBJ2-3; D may be TRBD2 (7 bases). Germline V gene data show CDR1 as SGDLS and CDR2 as YYNGEE. The CDR3 spans 19 residues. Deletions cut 4 bases from V and 3 bases from J, with 27 bases between. CDR3 DNA: TGTGCCAGCAGCCCAAGAGGGGGGGCTTCTTCTTGGGGTACAGATACGCAGTATTTT. This gives the protein CASSPRGGASSWGTDTQYF.

This chain connects TRBV3-1 (or the pseudogene TRBV3-2) to TRBJ1-2; the match to TRBD1 covers 8 bases. Germline V gene sequence: CDR1 LGHDT, CDR2 YNNKEL (reference sequence). The V segment lost 4 bases and the J segment 7 bases; nucleotides outside the gene matches: 5. The CDR3 is made up of 13 amino acids. The CDR3: CASSRGQGGGYTF. CDR3 bases: TGTGCCAGCAGCCGAGGACAGGGCGGTGGCTACACCTTC.

The rearrangement joins TRBV3-1 (or the pseudogene TRBV3-2) to TRBJ2-7; 13 bases are a match to TRBD2. Trimming at V came to 4 bases and at J to 3 bases, leaving 6 bases not matched to a gene. CDR3 length: 16 amino acids. Germline V gene lookup returns CDR1 LGHDT and CDR2 YNNKEL (reference sequence). CDR3 sequence: CASSRLAGGLYYEQYF. For the CDR3, the DNA is TGTGCCAGCAGCCGACTAGCGGGAGGACTATACTACGAGCAGTACTTC.

In the case of this clone: This CDR3 is also generated by other DNA sequences in the sample. The chain couples TRBV28 to TRBJ2-7; 7 bases match TRBD1. The CDR3 has 13 residues. The junction had 6 bases not matched to a gene; V was cut back by 6 bases and J by 4 bases. Germline assignment: CDR1 MDHEN and CDR2 SYDVKM. CDR3 amino acids: CASRPGQTYEQYF. In DNA form, the CDR3 reads TGTGCCAGCAGACCGGGACAGACTTACGAGCAGTACTTC.

This rearrangement joins TRBV7-2 to TRBJ1-2; TRBD1 aligns across 8 bases. CDR3 length: 15 residues. Germline loops: CDR1 SGHTA, CDR2 FQGNSA. V was clipped by 5 bases and J by 2 bases; unmatched bases: 7. CDR3: CASSDPGQANYGYTF. CDR3 nucleotides: TGTGCCAGCAGCGACCCGGGACAGGCCAACTATGGCTACACCTTC.

Concerning this clone: The identical CDR3 is also encoded by other nucleotide sequences in the sample. J is TRBJ2-2 and V is TRBV3-1 (or the pseudogene TRBV3-2); unclear D gene. The CDR3 contains 13 residues. Trimming took 2 bases from V and 6 from J, leaving 7 bases between them. The germline CDR1 and CDR2 sequences are LGHDT and YNNKEL (reference sequence). The CDR3 DNA follows: TGTGCCAGCAGCCAAAGAGGCGCCGGGGAGCTGTTTTTT. Translated: CASSQRGAGELFF.

The chain links TRBV29-1 to TRBJ2-7; 10 bases are shared with TRBD1. Germline V gene data show CDR1 as SQVTM and CDR2 as ANQGSEA. This CDR3 contains 16 residues. V was clipped by 1 base and J by 7 bases; unmatched bases: 13. Here the CDR3 reads CSVEVAEGQGWSEQYF. The CDR3 nucleotides are TGCAGCGTTGAAGTGGCTGAGGGACAGGGGTGGAGTGAGCAGTACTTC.

The V gene is TRBV7-3, the J gene TRBJ2-3, with D perhaps TRBD2 (6 bases). Per the germline V gene, CDR1 is SGHTA and CDR2 is FQGTGA. Deletions cut 7 bases from V and 2 bases from J, with 19 bases between. This CDR3 contains 16 residues. The CDR3 here is CASTASAVPYTDTQYF. The DNA of the CDR3 is TGTGCCAGCACAGCTAGCGCCGTTCCTTACACAGATACGCAGTATTTT.

The V gene is TRBV9, the J gene TRBJ2-3; 10 positions match TRBD2. The CDR3 runs to 15 residues. Germline lookup yields CDR1 SGDLS and CDR2 YYNGEE. J was trimmed by 4 bases and V by 4 bases; bases with no gene match: 6. The CDR3 loop is CASSPSGSSADTQYF. Written as DNA, the CDR3 is TGTGCCAGCAGCCCTAGCGGGAGTTCCGCAGATACGCAGTATTTT.